This TCR beta chain was identified during a study of T cells in tumors after PD-1 blockade. With respect to this clone: Its antigen is still unknown.

CDR3 size: 11 residues. The germline V and J ends were trimmed by 5 bases and 5 bases, with 8 bases remaining between them. Germline lookup yields CDR1 DFQATT and CDR2 SNEGSKA (reference sequence). Assay used: immunoSEQ multiplex PCR; TCRdb lists only in-frame clones, some missing. The sample includes some 590 clones, 75% seen only once; the top ten take about 28%. Study-wide points: Blood contained about 38% of the tumor's TCR clonotypes.

The chain is built from TRBV20-1 and TRBJ2-3; D gene ambiguous. This material consisted of tumor tissue, taken after anti-PD-1 treatment. This clonotype originated in a human donor with basal cell carcinoma. CDR3 nucleotide sequence: TGCAGTGCTCCTACTGGAGATACGCAGTATTTT. This codes for CSAPTGDTQYF.